The entry below gives a single T cell receptor beta chain sequence along with its context. Its antigen is currently unknown. The sample is drawn from a study of CD8+ T cells in alopecia areata. Findings and limits, study-wide: It was lesional scalp, especially alopecia totalis/universalis, that showed higher clonality than normal scalp.

Extracted RNA was reverse transcribed into cDNA, the sequencing template. Data came from immunoSEQ multiplex PCR; TCRdb stores just in-frame clones and leaves some out. The sample gives about 100,000 clones, just under 60% of which show up once; about a sixth is in the top ten. The treatment is: oral pan-JAK inhibitor, 5-10 mg twice daily. The CDR3 consists of 14 residues. The V and J ends lost 5 bases and 10 bases respectively, with 15 bases between them. Germline CDR1 LNHNV, CDR2 YYDKDF (reference sequence). This clonotype was sampled from a human donor with alopecia areata. The rearrangement uses TRBV15 and TRBJ1-6; D is uncertain. This sample comprised CD8+ T cells sorted from blood, obtained between weeks 55 and 65, from a patient treated with tofacitinib. CDR3: CATSGSPEISPLHF. CDR3 coding DNA: TGTGCCACCAGCGGATCCCCGGAGATATCACCCCTCCACTTT.